This T cell receptor (beta chain) emerged from a study of blood T cell repertoires in COVID-19. Across the whole study: Samples representing acute and convalescent COVID-19 were sourced from the United States, Italy and Spain. PBMCs, B-cell-depleted T cells, or T cells were the source of the cDNA or gDNA that made up the material.

This clone was observed a handful of times. Original methodology: The authors estimated nucleated cell counts from reference gene primer amplification. Assay: immunoSEQ multiplex PCR; the TCRdb copy retains only in-frame clones and omits some. The D gene and trimming were derived from the DNA, and the V and J assignments and clone size from that table. The sample includes around 100,000 clones, just under 85% seen only once; the top ten take 13%. The V segment lost 2 bases and the J segment 1 base; nucleotides outside the gene matches: 3. The length of the CDR3 is 15 residues. CDR1 is SGHTA, CDR2 FQGTGA, per germline.

The chain carries TRBV7-3 and TRBJ2-7; 9 bases agree with TRBD2. This clonotype originated in a man aged 45 to 65 with active or convalescent COVID-19. The specimen was peripheral blood. CDR3 nucleotides: TGTGCCAGCAGCTTAGGACTAGCGCCTTCCTACGAGCAGTACTTC. Its translation: CASSLGLAPSYEQYF.